This TCR beta chain was identified during a study of T-cell reconstitution after alpha-beta-depleted transplantation in children. Study-level results: Surviving recipient T cells and thymic progenitors accounted for the high day-60 TCRbeta diversity observed in some patients. T cells produced anew were the main source of T-cell counts and diversity one year after transplant. Reports say that about two months after transplant, the alpha-beta T cells came out of several hundred graft clones that had expanded.

Researchers prepared the TCRbeta library using unique molecular identifiers, the study reports. TCRdb fed the PCR reads into MiXCR, producing one record per CDR3 protein. In the table there are a few hundred thousand distinct CDR3 sequences, roughly 27% of which are singletons. A remark on this clonotype: Its antigen is as yet unknown.

The input for sequencing was PBMCs, taken before TCRalphabeta/CD19-depleted stem cell transplant. The receptor was derived from a boy younger than two with Wiskott-Aldrich syndrome, due to receive a stem cell transplant.

The CDR3 loop reads CASSVRTAGVGQETQYF. The DNA of the CDR3 is TGTGCCAGCAGCGTCCGCACAGCGGGAGTAGGACAAGAGACCCAGTACTTC. This chain uses TRBV9 with TRBJ2-5; 8 positions agree with TRBD2. The junction had 11 bases not matched to a gene; V was cut back by 2 bases and J by 2 bases. The CDR3 contains 17 residues. Per the germline V gene, CDR1 is SGDLS and CDR2 is YYNGEE.